The 14 T cell receptor beta chains listed next were all sequenced from one sample in a study of T cell responses to AZD1222 COVID-19 vaccine. Generated by immunoSEQ multiplex PCR, the TCRdb table keeps only in-frame clones and is missing some. Of about 120,000 clones in the sample, over 80% were seen once. The specimen comprised peripheral blood, sampled on day 0 of AZD1222 vaccination. The receptor source for this set is an adult in good health.

The chain joins TRBV4-2 to TRBJ1-1; tentatively, D is TRBD1 (6 bases). The germline V and J ends were trimmed by 4 bases and 1 base, with 10 bases remaining between them. This CDR3 spans 14 amino acids. Germline values: CDR1 LGHNA, CDR2 YNFKEQ. Written as DNA, the CDR3 is TGTGCCAGCAGCCCGGACAGAGGGAACACTGAAGCTTTCTTT. Amino acid sequence: CASSPDRGNTEAFF.

The chain recombines TRBV11-2 with TRBJ2-2; the D gene is possibly TRBD1 (5 bases). Germline V CDR1 and CDR2: SGHAT, FQNNGV. Trimming removed 0 bases from V and 6 bases from J, with 11 bases in between. CDR3 length equals 15 residues. CDR3: CASSLDGHGAGELFF. Here the CDR3 DNA reads TGTGCCAGCAGCTTAGATGGACATGGTGCCGGGGAGCTGTTTTTT.

The gene calls are TRBV11-2 and TRBJ2-3, with 11 positions matching TRBD1. Germline CDR1 SGHAT, CDR2 FQNNGV. The CDR3 is 14 residues long. The V and J ends lost 4 bases and 8 bases, in that order; junction bases with no gene match: 5. This CDR3 is CASSSGQGVGTQYF. The CDR3 DNA is TGTGCCAGCAGCTCGGGACAGGGGGTTGGTACGCAGTATTTT.

The chain has TRBV6-5 and TRBJ1-3; D remains ambiguous. The germline gives CDR1 MNHEY, CDR2 SVGAGI. This CDR3 has 13 residues. Trimming stripped 10 bases from V and 0 bases from J, with 10 bases between. The CDR3 loop is CATPRNSGNTIYF. DNA of the CDR3: TGTGCCACTCCAAGGAACTCTGGAAACACCATATATTTT.

The gene calls are TRBV4-2 and TRBJ1-2; tentative D call: TRBD1 (5 bases). Germline CDR1 reads LGHNA; CDR2 reads YNFKEQ. The V end lost 0 bases, the J end lost 5 bases, and 13 bases lay between the germline ends. The CDR3 contains 15 residues. The CDR3 region is CASSQDLGEEYGYTF. The CDR3 DNA reads TGTGCCAGCAGCCAAGATTTGGGGGAGGAGTATGGCTACACCTTC.

This clone was detected only once. The chain employs TRBV5-1 and TRBJ2-1, with 12 positions matching TRBD2. V shed 2 bases and J 0 bases; nucleotides not matched to a gene: 9. CDR1 is SGHRS and CDR2 is YFSETQ in the germline V gene. The CDR3 spans 19 residues. DNA for the CDR3: TGCGCCAGCAGCTTTCCTAGCGGGAGGGATTATAGCTCCTACAATGAGCAGTTCTTC. It encodes CASSFPSGRDYSSYNEQFF.

The V gene is TRBV12-3 or TRBV12-4, the J gene TRBJ1-6, with no clear D. CDR3 length: 12 residues. V lost 1 base and J lost 11, with 6 bases in between. In DNA, the CDR3 is TGTGCCAGCAGTTTAGAAGGTGCACCCCTCCACTTT. Protein: CASSLEGAPLHF.

The chain is built from TRBV27 and TRBJ2-7; possibly TRBD1 for D (6 bases). Germline CDR1 is MNHEY and CDR2 is SMNVEV (reference sequence). V was clipped by 3 bases and J by 7 bases, with 19 bases between them. The CDR3 loop spans 15 amino acids. The CDR3 nucleotides are TGTGCCAGCAGTTTTGGGAGTCCAGGGGAAATAGAGCAGTACTTC. Translated, it gives CASSFGSPGEIEQYF.

The chain combines TRBV4-1 with TRBJ1-2, with 7 bases aligning to TRBD1. Germline CDR1 reads MGHRA; CDR2 reads YSYEKL. The length of the CDR3 is 14 residues. V shed 4 bases and J 3 bases; nucleotides not matched to a gene: 5. CDR3 in amino acids: CASSRDREDYGYTF. DNA of the CDR3: TGCGCCAGCAGCCGCGACAGGGAGGACTATGGCTACACCTTC.

The chain joins TRBV5-4 to TRBJ1-4, with D tentatively TRBD1 (6 bases). Trimming stripped 7 bases from V and 7 bases from J, with 14 bases between. The CDR3 has 13 residues. The germline V gene encodes CDR1 SGHNT and CDR2 YYREEE (reference sequence). Here the CDR3 DNA reads TGTGCCAGCTCCCTAGGGGGGTTTGAAAAACTGTTTTTT. It is translated as CASSLGGFEKLFF.

The chain combines TRBV5-1 with TRBJ2-7; 11 nucleotides align to TRBD2. The length of the CDR3 is 16 residues. V dropped 3 bases and J dropped 4; count of bases not matched to a gene: 9. Looked up from germline, CDR1 is SGHRS and CDR2 is YFSETQ. In nucleotides, the CDR3 is TGCGCCAGCAGCTGGGCAACTAGCGGGAGTACGTACGAGCAGTACTTC. Residues: CASSWATSGSTYEQYF. Complete variable domain (other parts from reference TRBV5-1 and TRBJ2-7): KAGVTQTPRYLIKTRGQQVTLSCSPISGHRSVSWYQQTPGQGLQFLFEYFSETQRNKGNFPGRFSGRQFSNSRSEMNVSTLELGDSALYLCASSWATSGSTYEQYFGPGTRLTVT.

CDR3 bases: TGTGCCAGTACCCTGGACAGGGGAACTGAAGCTTTCTTT. This translates into CASTLDRGTEAFF. This chain links TRBV19 with TRBJ1-1, with 9 bases that match TRBD1. The V segment lost 7 bases and the J segment 5 bases; nucleotides outside the gene matches: 5. The germline CDR1 and CDR2 sequences are LNHDA and SQIVND (reference sequence). The CDR3 is 13 amino acids.

In its sample, this clone was seen once. The J gene is TRBJ1-2, the V gene TRBV28, with D tentatively TRBD1 (5 bases). From germline, CDR1 is MDHEN and CDR2 SYDVKM. The CDR3 consists of 14 residues. With 5 bases removed from V and 8 bases from J, the gap between germline ends came to 18 bases. The CDR3 loop is CASSPPRRGKGYTF. The DNA for the CDR3 is TGTGCCAGCAGTCCACCACGCCGGGGGAAGGGCTACACCTTC.

CDR3 sequence reads: CASSLASGSGPDEQFF. Written as DNA, the CDR3 is TGTGCCAGCAGCTTAGCTAGCGGGAGTGGTCCCGATGAGCAGTTCTTC. The chain uses TRBV7-6 and TRBJ2-1, with TRBD2 matching over 9 bases. Germline values: CDR1 SGHVS, CDR2 FNYEAQ. The CDR3 loop spans 16 amino acids. Germline trimming cut 0 bases from V and 8 bases from J; bases unmatched to any gene: 8.